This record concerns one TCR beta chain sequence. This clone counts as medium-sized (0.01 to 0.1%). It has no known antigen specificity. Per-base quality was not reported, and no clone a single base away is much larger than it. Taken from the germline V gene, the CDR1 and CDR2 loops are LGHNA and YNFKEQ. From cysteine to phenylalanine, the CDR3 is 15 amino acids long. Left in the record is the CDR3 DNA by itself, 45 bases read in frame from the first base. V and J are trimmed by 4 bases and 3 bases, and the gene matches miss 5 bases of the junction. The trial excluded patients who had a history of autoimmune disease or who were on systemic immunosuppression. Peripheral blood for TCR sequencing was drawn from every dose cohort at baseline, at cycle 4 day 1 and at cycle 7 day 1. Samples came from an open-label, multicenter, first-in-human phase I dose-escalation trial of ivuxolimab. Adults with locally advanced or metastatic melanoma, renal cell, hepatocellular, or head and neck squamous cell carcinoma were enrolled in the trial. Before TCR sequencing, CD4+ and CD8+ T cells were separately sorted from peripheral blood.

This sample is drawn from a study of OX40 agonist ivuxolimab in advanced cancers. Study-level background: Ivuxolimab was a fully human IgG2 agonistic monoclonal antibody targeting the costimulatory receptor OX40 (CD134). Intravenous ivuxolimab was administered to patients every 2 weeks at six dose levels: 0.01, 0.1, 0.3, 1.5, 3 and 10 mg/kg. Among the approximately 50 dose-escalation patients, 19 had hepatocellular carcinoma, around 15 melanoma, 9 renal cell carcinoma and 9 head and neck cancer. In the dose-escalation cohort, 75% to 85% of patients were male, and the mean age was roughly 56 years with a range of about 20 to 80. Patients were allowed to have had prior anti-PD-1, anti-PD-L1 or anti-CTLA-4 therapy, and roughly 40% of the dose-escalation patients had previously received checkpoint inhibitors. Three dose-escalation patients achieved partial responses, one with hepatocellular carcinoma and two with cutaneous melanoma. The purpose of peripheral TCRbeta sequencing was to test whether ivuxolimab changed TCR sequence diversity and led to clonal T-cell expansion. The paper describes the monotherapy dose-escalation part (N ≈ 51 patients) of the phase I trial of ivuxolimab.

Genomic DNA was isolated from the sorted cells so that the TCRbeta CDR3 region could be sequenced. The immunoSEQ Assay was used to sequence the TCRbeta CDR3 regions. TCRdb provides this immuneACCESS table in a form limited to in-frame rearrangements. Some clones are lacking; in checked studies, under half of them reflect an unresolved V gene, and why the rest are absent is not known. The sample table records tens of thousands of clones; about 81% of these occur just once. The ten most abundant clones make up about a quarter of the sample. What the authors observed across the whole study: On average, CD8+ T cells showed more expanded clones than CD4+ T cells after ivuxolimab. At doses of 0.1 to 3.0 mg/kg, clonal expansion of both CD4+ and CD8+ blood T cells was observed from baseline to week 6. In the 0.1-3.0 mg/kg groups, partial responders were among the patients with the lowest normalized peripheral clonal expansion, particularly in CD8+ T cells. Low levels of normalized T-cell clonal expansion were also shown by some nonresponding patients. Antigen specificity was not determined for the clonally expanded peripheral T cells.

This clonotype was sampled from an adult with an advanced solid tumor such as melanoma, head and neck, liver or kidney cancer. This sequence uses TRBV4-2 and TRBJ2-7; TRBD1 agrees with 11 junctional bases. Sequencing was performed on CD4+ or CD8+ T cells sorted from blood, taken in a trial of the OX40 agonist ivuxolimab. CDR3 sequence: CASSPMGQGVYEQYF. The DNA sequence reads TGTGCCAGCAGCCCAATGGGACAGGGGGTCTACGAGCAGTACTTC.